The 7 T cell receptor beta chains below were found in one sample sequenced in a study of blood T cell repertoires in COVID-19. TCRdb keeps only in-frame clones here, not all; method: immunoSEQ multiplex PCR. The sample includes more than 300,000 clones, about nine tenths of them seen just once. The specimen sequenced was PBMCs or T cells enriched from blood (not recorded which). The receptors come from a young woman who had recovered from COVID-19.

This clone was counted only a few times. This chain links TRBV4-1 with TRBJ2-7; D remains unclear. The CDR3 extends over 13 amino acids. The V end lost 0 bases, the J end lost 3 bases, and 6 bases lay between the germline ends. Looked up from germline, CDR1 is MGHRA and CDR2 is YSYEKL. CDR3 loop: CASSQEFNYEQYF. Written as DNA, the CDR3 is TGCGCCAGCAGCCAAGAGTTCAACTACGAGCAGTACTTC.

The genes are TRBV7-9 and TRBJ2-7; tentative D call: TRBD2 (5 bases). The CDR3 spans 15 residues. Germline V CDR1 and CDR2: SEHNR, FQNEAQ (reference sequence). The V gene lost 2 bases and the J gene lost 5 bases, with 16 bases spanning the gap. The chain's CDR3 is CASSLSTGYVHEQYF. DNA for the CDR3: TGTGCCAGCAGCTTATCTACGGGGTACGTCCACGAGCAGTACTTC.

The gene calls are TRBV7-2 and TRBJ1-2, with D possibly TRBD1 on 5 matching bases. Germline CDR1 and CDR2: SGHTA and FQGNSA. The V end was cut by 4 bases, the J end by 5 bases, with 14 bases between. The CDR3 is 14 amino acids. The CDR3 spells CASSSPLGRYGYTF. The CDR3 DNA reads as TGTGCCAGCAGCTCCCCCCTGGGGCGATATGGCTACACCTTC.

The J gene is TRBJ2-5, the V gene TRBV4-1, with D maybe TRBD2 (5 bases). Germline CDR1 is MGHRA and CDR2 is YSYEKL. This CDR3 has 16 residues. Deletions cut 0 bases from V and 4 bases from J, with 15 bases between. CDR3 amino acids: CASSQDGFGGLETQYF. The CDR3 DNA reads as TGCGCCAGCAGCCAAGATGGATTCGGAGGACTAGAGACCCAGTACTTC.

V usage is TRBV30 and J usage is TRBJ2-1; 12 positions match TRBD2. Losses at the gene ends were 2 bases for V and 6 bases for J; bases not matched to a gene: 5. Germline-derived CDR1 and CDR2 are GTSNPN and SVGIG (reference sequence). This CDR3 spans 15 amino acids. For the CDR3, the DNA is TGTGCCTGGAGTCGACTAGCGGGAGTCAGCAATGAGCAGTTCTTC. This encodes CAWSRLAGVSNEQFF. The whole variable domain, remainder taken from reference TRBV30 and TRBJ2-1, is SQTIHQWPATLVQPVGSPLSLECTVEGTSNPNLYWYRQAAGRGLQLLFYSVGIGQISSEVPQNLSASRPQDRQFILSSKKLLLSDSGFYLCAWSRLAGVSNEQFFGPGTRLTVL.

This chain uses TRBV7-3 with TRBJ1-1; tentatively, D is TRBD1 (5 bases). This CDR3 spans 14 amino acids. Trimming stripped 2 bases from V and 6 bases from J, with 13 bases between. Germline lookup yields CDR1 SGHTA and CDR2 FQGTGA. The CDR3 coding sequence is TGTGCCAGCAGCTTATCCCCTCGGGGGGCTGAAGCTTTCTTT. It specifies CASSLSPRGAEAFF.

The chain has TRBV14 and TRBJ1-2; TRBD1 agrees at 7 bases. Germline lookup yields CDR1 SGHDN and CDR2 FVKESK. The V gene end was trimmed by 11 bases and the J gene end by 4 bases; junction bases not matched to a gene: 16. The CDR3 is 15 residues long. CDR3 region: CADSRGTGAIYGYTF. Here the CDR3 DNA reads TGTGCCGATTCCAGGGGCACAGGGGCCATCTATGGCTACACCTTC.